The next 12 T cell receptor beta chains were all read from a single sample in a study of shared clonotypes between healthy human individuals. This table comes from immunoSEQ multiplex PCR, and its TCRdb copy is limited to in-frame clones, with some not included. The profile shows approximately 2,300,000 clones, roughly 92% of them singletons. Sequenced input: naive CD4+ T cells from PBMCs. Described subset: CD45RA+ positively selected. These receptors were collected from a man between 18 and 35 years old in good health. Some clones in this sample may be carry-over from other donors' samples.

This chain uses TRBV5-4 with TRBJ2-5, with no clear D. CDR1 is SGHNT, CDR2 YYREEE, per germline (reference sequence). The CDR3 totals 14 residues. V was pared by 3 bases and J by 4 bases, with 13 bases between. The CDR3 DNA follows: TGTGCCAGCAGCTCATTTGGTGGGCGAGAGACCCAGTACTTC. Amino acid sequence: CASSSFGGRETQYF.

This chain connects TRBV30 to TRBJ1-2; the D is unclear. Trimming took off 4 bases at V and 5 bases at J, with 11 bases between the two ends. The germline CDR1 and CDR2 sequences are GTSNPN and SVGIG (reference sequence). CDR3 size: 12 residues. This CDR3 reads CAWTGFRYGYTF. The CDR3 nucleotides read TGTGCCTGGACTGGGTTTCGGTATGGCTACACCTTC.

The rearrangement uses TRBV6-1 and TRBJ2-7, with D unresolved. Trimming pared 2 bases from V and 3 bases from J, leaving 5 bases between. The CDR3 sequence is 12 residues long. The germline V gene encodes CDR1 MNHNS and CDR2 SASEGT. CDR3 sequence (DNA): TGTGCCAGCAGTGAAACCCTCTACGAGCAGTACTTC. This gives the protein CASSETLYEQYF.

There are a few counts of this clone. The V call is TRBV9, the J call TRBJ2-4; TRBD1 matches at 7 bases. Germline values: CDR1 SGDLS, CDR2 YYNGEE. V gave up 0 bases and J gave up 0 bases; unmatched junction bases: 9. The CDR3 consists of 18 residues. The CDR3 nucleotides are TGTGCCAGCAGCGTAGATGGAGACAGGGAGTTAGCCAAAAACATTCAGTACTTC. As protein: CASSVDGDRELAKNIQYF.

The V and J genes are TRBV11-2 and TRBJ2-7; D is perhaps TRBD1 (6 bases). V was clipped by 5 bases and J by 3 bases, with 17 bases between them. CDR3 length: 15 amino acids. The germline CDR1 and CDR2 sequences are SGHAT and FQNNGV. Here the CDR3 DNA reads TGTGCCAGCAGCCTCCTGACAGGCACAAACTACGAGCAGTACTTC. It yields the protein CASSLLTGTNYEQYF.

The chain combines TRBV2 with TRBJ1-2; 9 positions match TRBD1. The CDR3 length is 13 residues. Germline CDR1 is SNHLY and CDR2 is FYNNEI. Losses at the gene ends were 6 bases for V and 5 bases for J; bases not matched to a gene: 4. The CDR3 sequence is CASRGDRDYGYTF. As DNA, the CDR3 is TGTGCCAGCAGAGGGGACAGGGATTATGGCTACACCTTC.

This chain uses TRBV2 with TRBJ1-1; D is undetermined. V was clipped by 7 bases and J by 1 base, with 10 bases between them. CDR1 and CDR2 (germline): SNHLY, FYNNEI. The CDR3 spans 13 residues. The CDR3 is CASTIRGNTEAFF. The CDR3 coding sequence is TGTGCCAGCACAATCCGGGGGAACACTGAAGCTTTCTTT.

This chain connects TRBV7-2 to TRBJ2-7; 8 bases are a match to TRBD1. Germline CDR1 SGHTA, CDR2 FQGNSA. Trimming at V came to 1 base and at J to 6 bases, leaving 8 bases not matched to a gene. This CDR3 comprises 15 residues. The CDR3 region has the DNA TGTGCCAGCAGCTTAGGGCAGGGGGCAACTTCCGAGCAGTACTTC. This gives the protein CASSLGQGATSEQYF. Full variable domain (remainder filled in from reference TRBV7-2 and TRBJ2-7): GAGVSQSPSNKVTEKGKDVELRCDPISGHTALYWYRQSLGQGLEFLIYFQGNSAPDKSGLPSDRFSAERTGGSVSTLTIQRTQQEDSAVYLCASSLGQGATSEQYFGPGTRLTVT.

As concerns this clone: The same CDR3 is also encoded by other DNA sequences in this sample. This chain joins TRBV4-2 and TRBJ2-3; D perhaps matches TRBD2 (6 bases). The CDR3 has 15 residues. Deletions cut 0 bases from V and 5 bases from J, with 12 bases between. The germline V gene has CDR1 LGHNA and CDR2 YNFKEQ. CDR3 region: CASSQDLAGKDTQYF. The CDR3 DNA reads as TGTGCCAGCAGCCAAGATCTGGCGGGAAAAGATACGCAGTATTTT.

The V and J genes are TRBV5-1 and TRBJ2-3, with 8 bases fitting TRBD2. Germline lookup yields CDR1 SGHRS and CDR2 YFSETQ. This CDR3 spans 16 amino acids. The V segment lost 5 bases and the J segment 3 bases; nucleotides outside the gene matches: 11. The CDR3 protein is CASSESIRGGTDTQYF. Here the CDR3 DNA reads TGCGCCAGCAGTGAATCGATCCGCGGGGGGACAGATACGCAGTATTTT.

V and J are TRBV20-1 and TRBJ2-3; the D is unclear. Trimming pared 6 bases from V and 7 bases from J, leaving 8 bases between. This CDR3 has 10 residues. Germline CDR1 reads DFQATT; CDR2 reads SNEGSKA (reference sequence). CDR3 DNA sequence: TGCAGTGCGGGTGGAAATACGCAGTATTTT. Translation gives CSAGGNTQYF.

The chain employs TRBV6-1 and TRBJ1-2; 8 nucleotides align to TRBD1. From germline, CDR1 is MNHNS and CDR2 SASEGT. This CDR3 has 14 residues. Trimming at V came to 6 bases and at J to 0 bases, leaving 3 bases not matched to a gene. The CDR3 nucleotides read TGTGCCAGCAGACGACAGGGGTCTAACTATGGCTACACCTTC. This encodes CASRRQGSNYGYTF.